The present TCR beta chain was sequenced within a study of cytomegalovirus exposure and HLA in healthy donors. Notes on the study in general: About 87% or about 30% of the time was how often most TCR beta V segments were productive, according to an earlier analysis. One cluster of highly shared sequence variants probably arose as a sequencing artifact.

The V gene's germline CDR1 is MNHEY and CDR2 SVGAGI. This CDR3 has 13 amino acids. V lost 4 bases and J lost 11, with 17 bases in between. Primers: 60 Vbeta forward and 13 Jbeta reverse. Method: immunoSEQ multiplex PCR; TCRdb's copy keeps in-frame clones and lacks some. The sample gives approximately 100,000 clones, about 74% of which show up once; 5.2% is in the top ten. About this clone: Its antigen is unknown.

The donors were healthy bone marrow donors. The sequence came from a female donor in good health and CMV-seropositive. This chain joins TRBV6-5 and TRBJ1-1; D is uncertain. Material for sequencing was PBMCs. CDR3 DNA: TGTGCCAGCAGTTTTGGTGGTATTGCGTCCGCTTTCTTT. It specifies CASSFGGIASAFF.